This TCR beta chain was identified in a study of T cell repertoires in cytomegalovirus infection. Study details: Evidence of both CMV infection and a matching HLA type came from public TCR beta signatures. Overall study findings and caveats: HLA-C-restricted CMV-specific TCR beta clonotypes were dominant in the ex vivo response. Frequencies of public TCR beta families were cumulated, and this identified carriers of CMV plus the relevant HLA.

The CDR3 loop spans 12 amino acids. Germline lookup yields CDR1 SGHAT and CDR2 FQNNGV. The V end was cut by 4 bases, the J end by 1 base, with 5 bases between. TCRdb itself ran the reads through MiXCR, one entry per CDR3 protein. The table lists around 530,000 distinct CDR3 sequences, more than 15% of them singletons, with 20% to 30% in the top ten. A word on this clonotype: What it recognizes is unknown.

This clonotype was sampled from a human donor in good health (CMV status not recorded). Some clones in this sample may be carry-over from other donors' samples. The sequenced sample was CD8+ T cells from PBMCs. The chain carries TRBV11-2 and TRBJ2-7; D unresolved. CDR3 amino acids: CASSYQSYEQYF. For the CDR3, the DNA is TGTGCCAGCAGCTACCAGTCCTACGAGCAGTACTTC.